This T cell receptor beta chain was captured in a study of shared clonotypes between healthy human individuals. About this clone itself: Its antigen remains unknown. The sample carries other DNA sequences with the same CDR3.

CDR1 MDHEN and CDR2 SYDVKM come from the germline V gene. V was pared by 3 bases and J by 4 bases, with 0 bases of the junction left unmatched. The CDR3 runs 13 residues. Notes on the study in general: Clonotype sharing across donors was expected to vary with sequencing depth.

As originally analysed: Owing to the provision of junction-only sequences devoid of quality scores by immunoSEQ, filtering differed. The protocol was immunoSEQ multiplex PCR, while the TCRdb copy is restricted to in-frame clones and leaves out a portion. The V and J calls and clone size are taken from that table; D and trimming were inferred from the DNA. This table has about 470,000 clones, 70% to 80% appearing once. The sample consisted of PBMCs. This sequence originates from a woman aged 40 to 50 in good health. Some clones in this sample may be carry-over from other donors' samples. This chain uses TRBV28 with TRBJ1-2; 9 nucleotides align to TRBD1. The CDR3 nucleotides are TGTGCCAGCAGTTTGGGACAGGGCTATGGCTACACCTTC. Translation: CASSLGQGYGYTF.